This TCR beta chain was recorded in a study of tumor and adjacent non-tumor tissue in lung cancer. Study information: The cohort had roughly 12 adenocarcinoma, 2 squamous cell and 1 small cell patients.

Within the sample, this clonotype is medium-sized. The CDR3 sequence is 16 residues long. Trimming took 3 bases from V and 7 from J; bases not matched to a gene: 15. The germline CDR1 and CDR2 sequences are MDHEN and SYDVKM. The template was RNA from unsorted bulk tissue. A modified ARM-PCR protocol with three rounds of nested PCR amplified TCRbeta. One entry per CDR3 protein results from TCRdb running MiXCR on the multiplex PCR reads. The table lists 100,000 to 120,000 distinct CDR3 sequences, roughly 84% of them singletons. The receptor comes from an older man with non-small cell lung cancer. Sequenced input: lung tumor tissue. The gene calls are TRBV28 and TRBJ2-7, with TRBD2 identical over 7 bases. CDR3 residues: CASSLGGIPLVWEQYF. The DNA of the CDR3 is TGTGCCAGCAGTTTGGGAGGGATACCTTTAGTATGGGAGCAGTACTTC. Looking up the rest from reference TRBV28 and TRBJ2-7 gives the full variable domain: DVKVTQSSRYLVKRTGEKVFLECVQDMDHENMFWYRQDPGLGLRLIYFSYDVKMKEKGDIPEGYSVSREKKERFSLILESASTNQTSMYLCASSLGGIPLVWEQYFGPGTRLTVT.